The entry below describes one TCR beta chain. With 0 bases clipped from V and 7 bases from J, the junction kept 4 bases outside the gene matches. The germline V gene has CDR1 SGHRS and CDR2 YFSETQ. CDR3 size: 14 residues. These data come from a study of cytomegalovirus exposure and HLA in healthy donors. Donors were drawn from the approximately 110-subject validation cohort, separate from the approximately 670-subject first cohort. Sequenced by immunoSEQ multiplex PCR; TCRdb stores in-frame clones only, minus some. This sample has about 130,000 clones, with 85% to 90% found just once. Sequenced: PBMCs. The chain links TRBV5-1 to TRBJ2-1; TRBD2 matches 7 bases. This TCR was sampled from a woman aged 25 to 39 in good health and CMV-seropositive. The CDR3 coding sequence is TGCGCCAGCAGCTTGGTTCAGGGAGGGAATGAGCAGTTCTTC. It is translated as CASSLVQGGNEQFF.